This T cell receptor beta chain was sequenced for a study of sequential checkpoint blockade in melanoma. On the study more broadly: Maintenance nivolumab came after either treatment sequence. TCRβ was sequenced from DNA of about 96 pretreatment tumors.

The CDR3 runs to 14 residues. CDR1 MDHEN and CDR2 SYDVKM come from the germline V gene. Trimming at V came to 5 bases and at J to 7 bases, leaving 7 bases not matched to a gene. The treatment here: randomized to nivolumab then ipilimumab (arm A) or the reverse (arm B). TCRdb keeps only in-frame clones here, not all; method: immunoSEQ multiplex PCR. The table has 8,000 to 10,000 clones, less than 25% seen once; the top ten hold less than 20%. This receptor was identified in a human donor with melanoma. Sample: tumor tissue (inferred from file names), taken from a patient given nivolumab and ipilimumab in sequence. V gene TRBV28 combines with J gene TRBJ2-1; 8 bases fit TRBD2. The CDR3: CASSGLAPLNEQFF. The CDR3 DNA reads as TGTGCCAGCAGTGGACTAGCCCCATTGAATGAGCAGTTCTTC.